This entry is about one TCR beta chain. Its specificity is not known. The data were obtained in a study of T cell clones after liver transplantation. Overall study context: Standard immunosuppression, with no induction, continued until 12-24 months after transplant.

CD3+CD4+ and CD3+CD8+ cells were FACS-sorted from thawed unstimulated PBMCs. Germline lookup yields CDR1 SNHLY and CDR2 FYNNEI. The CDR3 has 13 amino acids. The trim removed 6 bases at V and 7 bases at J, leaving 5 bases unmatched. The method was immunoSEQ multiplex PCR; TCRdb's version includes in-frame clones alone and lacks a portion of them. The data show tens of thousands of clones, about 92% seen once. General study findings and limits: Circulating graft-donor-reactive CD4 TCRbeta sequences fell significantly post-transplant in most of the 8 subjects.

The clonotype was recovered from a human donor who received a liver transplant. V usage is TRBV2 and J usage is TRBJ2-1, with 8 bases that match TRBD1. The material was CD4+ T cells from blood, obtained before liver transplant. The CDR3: CASRLTGDNEQFF. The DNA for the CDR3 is TGTGCCAGCAGGCTGACAGGGGATAATGAGCAGTTCTTC.